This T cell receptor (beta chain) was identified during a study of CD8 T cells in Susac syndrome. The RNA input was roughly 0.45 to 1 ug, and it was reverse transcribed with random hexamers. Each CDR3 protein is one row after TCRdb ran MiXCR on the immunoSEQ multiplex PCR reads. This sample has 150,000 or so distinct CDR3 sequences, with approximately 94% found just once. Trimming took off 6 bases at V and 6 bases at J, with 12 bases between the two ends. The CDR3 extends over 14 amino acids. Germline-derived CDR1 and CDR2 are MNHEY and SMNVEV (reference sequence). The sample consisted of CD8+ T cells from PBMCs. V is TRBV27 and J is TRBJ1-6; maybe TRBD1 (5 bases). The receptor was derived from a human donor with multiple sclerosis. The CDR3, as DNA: TGTGCCAGCAGCACAGGTACCCTTAATTCACCCCTCCACTTT. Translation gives CASSTGTLNSPLHF.